The clone carrying this T cell receptor beta chain occurred many times. For repertoire sequencing, the TCR beta CDR3 regions were amplified from RNA transcripts. Second-round multiplex PCR came after first-round RT-PCR with HTBI primers. TCRdb used MiXCR to reprocess the multiplex PCR reads, holding one entry per CDR3 protein. This sample carries some 150,000 distinct CDR3 sequences, approximately 40% of them seen once, and the ten largest clones take approximately 9%. This sample is drawn from a study of Graves' ophthalmopathy and Graves' hyperthyroidism. V gave up 5 bases and J gave up 2 bases; unmatched junction bases: 13. The CDR3 has 18 amino acids. Per germline, CDR1 MNHNS and CDR2 SASEGT.

This TCR came from a man aged 25-45 years with Graves' ophthalmopathy. V is TRBV6-1 and J is TRBJ2-7; 12 nucleotides line up with TRBD2. The sequencing input was peripheral blood. CDR3 loop: CASSQETLTSGRTYEQYF. CDR3 in DNA: TGTGCCAGCAGTCAAGAGACCCTAACTAGCGGGAGGACCTACGAGCAGTACTTC.